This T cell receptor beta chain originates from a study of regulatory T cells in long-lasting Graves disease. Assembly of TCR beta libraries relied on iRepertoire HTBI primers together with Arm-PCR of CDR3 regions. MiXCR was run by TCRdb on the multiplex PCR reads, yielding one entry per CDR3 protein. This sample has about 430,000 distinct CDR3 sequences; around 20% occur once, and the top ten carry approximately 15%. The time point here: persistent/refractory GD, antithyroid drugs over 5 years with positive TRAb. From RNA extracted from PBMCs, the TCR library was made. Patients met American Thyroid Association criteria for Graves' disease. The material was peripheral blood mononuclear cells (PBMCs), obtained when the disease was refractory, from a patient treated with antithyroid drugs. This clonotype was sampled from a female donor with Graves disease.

The CDR3 region is CASSYGQGAYSPLHF. In nucleotides, the CDR3 is TGTGCCAGCAGTTACGGGCAGGGGGCGTATTCACCCCTCCACTTT. The chain couples TRBV6-5 to TRBJ1-6; 8 positions agree with TRBD1. Germline-derived CDR1 and CDR2 are MNHEY and SVGAGI. The V segment lost 2 bases and the J segment 8 bases; nucleotides outside the gene matches: 5. The CDR3 has 15 residues.